Listed below are T cell receptor beta chains from one sample, sequenced in a study of blood T cell repertoires in COVID-19. Method: immunoSEQ multiplex PCR; TCRdb's copy keeps in-frame clones and lacks some. The sample has roughly 99,000 clones; 70% to 90% are singletons. The sample comprised peripheral blood. Every receptor here comes from a man in his forties or fifties with COVID-19, enrolled during active disease. Both conserved end residues are part of each CDR3. D genes are given only for firm matches. Rows give clone size only sometimes, using once, few, many, or a class for an expanded clone.

J gene: TRBJ1-4; clone size: NA; V gene: TRBV7-9; D gene: NA; CDR3 DNA: TGTGCCAGCAGCTTGGGGGCGGCTAATGAAAAACTGTTTTTT; CDR3 protein: CASSLGAANEKLFF
J gene: TRBJ1-6; clone size: NA; V gene: TRBV12-3/TRBV12-4; D gene: NA; CDR3 DNA: TGTGCCAGCAGTTTCGCGAGGGATTCACCCCTCCACTTT; CDR3 protein: CASSFARDSPLHF
J gene: TRBJ1-4; clone size: NA; V gene: TRBV2; D gene: NA; CDR3 DNA: TGTGCCAGCAGTTCAATAGCTAATGAAAAACTGTTTTTT; CDR3 protein: CASSSIANEKLFF
J gene: TRBJ1-5; clone size: NA; V gene: TRBV7-2; D gene: NA; CDR3 DNA: TGTGCCAGCAGCGTAAAACCAGATCAGCCCCAGCATTTT; CDR3 protein: CASSVKPDQPQHF
J gene: TRBJ1-5; clone size: NA; V gene: TRBV30; D gene: NA; CDR3 DNA: TGTGCCTGGGGGGTGTCTACAGTCAATCAGCCCCAGCATTTT; CDR3 protein: CAWGVSTVNQPQHF
J gene: TRBJ1-2; clone size: NA; V gene: TRBV28; D gene: NA; CDR3 DNA: TGTGCCACTAGGGCGGGGGGGACGAGCTACACCTTC; CDR3 protein: CATRAGGTSYTF
J gene: TRBJ1-2; clone size: NA; V gene: TRBV18; D gene: NA; CDR3 DNA: TGTGCCAGCTCACCAGGGGCAGGGGGCTACACCTTC; CDR3 protein: CASSPGAGGYTF
J gene: TRBJ1-2; clone size: NA; V gene: TRBV2; D gene: TRBD1; CDR3 DNA: TGTGCCATCTCCGACAGGGATGGCAACTATGGCTACACCTTC; CDR3 protein: CAISDRDGNYGYTF
J gene: TRBJ2-3; clone size: NA; V gene: TRBV10-2; D gene: TRBD2; CDR3 DNA: TGCGCCAGTCATGCCTTAGCGGGGGCCGACGCGTATTTT; CDR3 protein: CASHALAGADAYF
J gene: TRBJ1-4; clone size: NA; V gene: TRBV12-3/TRBV12-4; D gene: TRBD1; CDR3 DNA: TGTGCCAGCAGTGACAGGGGGAACGAAAAACTGTTTTTT; CDR3 protein: CASSDRGNEKLFF
J gene: TRBJ1-5; clone size: NA; V gene: TRBV30; D gene: TRBD1; CDR3 DNA: TGTGCCTGGGCAACAGGGGGGAATCAGCCCCAGCATTTT; CDR3 protein: CAWATGGNQPQHF
J gene: TRBJ1-2; clone size: once; V gene: TRBV10-3; D gene: NA; CDR3 DNA: TGTGCCATCAGTGAGTCGTGGCGGGACTATGGCTACACCTTC; CDR3 protein: CAISESWRDYGYTF
J gene: TRBJ1-1; clone size: NA; V gene: TRBV25-1; D gene: NA; CDR3 DNA: TGTGCCAGCAGTGGGGTCTCGCGGGACTACACTGAAGCTTTCTTT; CDR3 protein: CASSGVSRDYTEAFF
J gene: TRBJ2-1; clone size: NA; V gene: TRBV6-4; D gene: TRBD1; CDR3 DNA: TGTGCCAGCAGTGACTCCCGGGACAGGTCTGTCAATGAGCAGTTCTTC; CDR3 protein: CASSDSRDRSVNEQFF
J gene: TRBJ2-1; clone size: NA; V gene: TRBV19; D gene: NA; CDR3 DNA: TGTGCCACACGTGATGCAGGCTATTACAATGAGCAGTTCTTC; CDR3 protein: CATRDAGYYNEQFF
J gene: TRBJ2-7; clone size: NA; V gene: TRBV5-4; D gene: TRBD2; CDR3 DNA: TGTGCCAGCAGCTCCGGGCTCGGGGGGATGGCCGAGCAGTACTTC; CDR3 protein: CASSSGLGGMAEQYF
J gene: TRBJ1-2; clone size: NA; V gene: TRBV2; D gene: NA; CDR3 DNA: TGTGCCAGCAGACTCGAAAGCTATGGCTACACCTTC; CDR3 protein: CASRLESYGYTF